The rows below give T cell receptor beta chains drawn from one sample of a study. TCRdb ran MiXCR on the RT-PCR reads and lists one entry per CDR3 protein. The table shows more than 600,000 distinct CDR3 sequences, with over 12% occurring only once. Sequencing used memory CD4+ T cells from blood. The receptors were gathered from a female donor in good health, serving as a healthy control. Both conserved end residues are part of each CDR3. A D gene is named only where the DNA matches it firmly. Size tells how often a clone was seen (once, few, many) or the class of an expanded clone, and some rows leave it out.

d_call: NA; j_call: TRBJ1-5; clone_size: few; v_call: TRBV6-1; cdr3_aa: CASNPAGRMYSNQPQHF; cdr3_nt: TGTGCCAGCAACCCAGCGGGACGGATGTATAGCAATCAGCCCCAGCATTTT
d_call: NA; j_call: TRBJ1-5; clone_size: many; v_call: TRBV10-3; cdr3_aa: CAISEDIYNQPQHF; cdr3_nt: TGTGCCATCAGTGAAGACATTTACAATCAGCCCCAGCATTTT
d_call: TRBD2; j_call: TRBJ2-7; clone_size: many; v_call: TRBV6-6; cdr3_aa: CASSQGLAGRSYEQYF; cdr3_nt: TGTGCCAGCAGTCAAGGACTAGCGGGACGCTCCTACGAGCAGTACTTC
d_call: NA; j_call: TRBJ1-4; clone_size: NA; v_call: TRBV2; cdr3_aa: CASSSHREEKLFF; cdr3_nt: TGTGCCAGCAGTTCCCACAGGGAGGAAAAACTGTTTTTT
d_call: NA; j_call: TRBJ2-3; clone_size: few; v_call: TRBV30; cdr3_aa: CACQQGVSTDTQYF; cdr3_nt: TGTGCCTGCCAACAGGGCGTGAGCACAGATACGCAGTATTTT
d_call: NA; j_call: TRBJ2-5; clone_size: many; v_call: TRBV24-1; cdr3_aa: CATSDSYRETQYF; cdr3_nt: TGTGCCACCAGTGATTCTTATAGGGAGACCCAGTACTTC
d_call: TRBD1; j_call: TRBJ2-3; clone_size: NA; v_call: TRBV15; cdr3_aa: CATSTGVADTQYF; cdr3_nt: TGTGCCACCAGTACAGGGGTCGCAGATACGCAGTATTTT
d_call: NA; j_call: TRBJ2-6; clone_size: many; v_call: TRBV12-3/TRBV12-4; cdr3_aa: CASSLARFTGANVLTF; cdr3_nt: TGTGCCAGCAGTTTAGCGCGGTTCACTGGGGCCAACGTCCTGACTTTC
d_call: NA; j_call: TRBJ2-7; clone_size: NA; v_call: TRBV3-1; cdr3_aa: CASSPHGGPHEQYF; cdr3_nt: TGTGCCAGCAGCCCTCACGGAGGGCCGCACGAGCAGTACTTC
d_call: NA; j_call: TRBJ2-3; clone_size: few; v_call: TRBV27; cdr3_aa: CASSFLPGTRTDTQYF; cdr3_nt: TGTGCCAGCAGTTTCCTCCCAGGGACCCGTACAGATACGCAGTATTTT
d_call: TRBD2; j_call: TRBJ2-1; clone_size: many; v_call: TRBV30; cdr3_aa: CAWSGTSYYNEQFF; cdr3_nt: TGTGCCTGGTCCGGGACTAGCTACTACAATGAGCAGTTCTTC
d_call: NA; j_call: TRBJ1-1; clone_size: NA; v_call: TRBV5-1; cdr3_aa: CASSLSSEDKAFF; cdr3_nt: TGCGCCAGCAGCTTGTCCTCGGAAGATAAAGCTTTCTTT
d_call: NA; j_call: TRBJ2-3; clone_size: many; v_call: TRBV29-1; cdr3_aa: CSVVWVAHADTQYF; cdr3_nt: TGCAGCGTTGTCTGGGTTGCCCACGCAGATACGCAGTATTTT
d_call: TRBD1; j_call: TRBJ1-1; clone_size: few; v_call: TRBV30; cdr3_aa: CARAETGIPTEAFF; cdr3_nt: TGTGCCCGTGCTGAGACAGGGATTCCCACTGAAGCTTTCTTT
d_call: NA; j_call: TRBJ2-4; clone_size: few; v_call: TRBV20-1; cdr3_aa: CSARDEGLAKNIQYF; cdr3_nt: TGCAGTGCTAGAGATGAGGGATTAGCCAAAAACATTCAGTACTTC